The clone carrying this T cell receptor (beta chain) was seen at least ten times. Its antigen remains unidentified. TCRdb re-called the 5' RACE reads through MiXCR, storing one row per CDR3 protein. Here the sample spans about 220,000 distinct CDR3 sequences, about 18% being singletons. This CDR3 is 14 amino acids long. V gave up 0 bases and J gave up 7 bases, with 9 bases separating them. Germline loops: CDR1 PRHDT, CDR2 FYEKMQ (reference sequence). This sample is drawn from a study of CD8 T cells in ankylosing spondylitis. Overall study findings and caveats: Some motif variants were previously reported in reactive arthritis synovial fluid and blood. A motif in TCR beta, a set of roughly 8 highly homologous variants, appeared characteristic of ankylosing spondylitis blood.

This clonotype was obtained from a male donor with ankylosing spondylitis. Sequences were obtained from blood, either unsorted or a sorted T cell fraction (not recorded which). The chain couples TRBV13 to TRBJ2-2; tentatively, D is TRBD1 (6 bases). In nucleotides, the CDR3 is TGTGCCAGCAGCTTAGGTCAGGGGAGCGGGGAGCTGTTTTTT. This translates into CASSLGQGSGELFF. The variable domain in full, completed from reference TRBV13 and TRBJ2-2, reads AAGVIQSPRHLIKEKRETATLKCYPIPRHDTVYWYQQGPGQDPQFLISFYEKMQSDKGSIPDRFSAQQFSDYHSELNMSSLELGDSALYFCASSLGQGSGELFFGEGSRLTVL.